This T cell receptor (beta chain) was sequenced during a study of shared T cell receptors in the human thymus. CDR1 is LGHNA and CDR2 is YNFKEQ in the germline V gene. Trimming stripped 0 bases from V and 2 bases from J, with 17 bases between. This CDR3 is built from 18 residues. The protocol was immunoSEQ multiplex PCR, while the TCRdb copy is restricted to in-frame clones and leaves out a portion. Here the sample spans roughly 410,000 clones, approximately 95% being singletons. The J gene is TRBJ1-5, the V gene TRBV4-2; no reliable D call. Sequencing input: thymocytes. This clonotype originated in a human donor. The DNA of the CDR3 is TGTGCCAGCAGCCAAGAGGGCCTCGGAAGTGATGGCAATCAGCCCCAGCATTTT. It translates to CASSQEGLGSDGNQPQHF.